This TCR beta chain stems from a study of blood T cell repertoires in COVID-19. TCRdb's copy holds only in-frame clones and misses some; the assay was immunoSEQ multiplex PCR. The repertoire holds about 260,000 clones, with approximately 90% as singletons. This clone is a singleton in its sample. This CDR3 spans 12 amino acids. In germline, CDR1 is SGHVS, CDR2 FQNEAQ. The V and J ends lost 3 bases and 11 bases, in that order; junction bases with no gene match: 4. Specimen: PBMCs or T cells enriched from blood (not recorded which). This TCR derives from a woman aged 25 to 39 with acute COVID-19. The chain couples TRBV7-8 to TRBJ2-1, with 7 nucleotides matching TRBD2. The CDR3, as DNA: TGTGCCAGCAGCTTTGGCGGGAGCCAGCAGTTCTTC. Protein sequence: CASSFGGSQQFF.